This entry describes one T cell receptor beta chain. Assay: immunoSEQ multiplex PCR; the TCRdb copy retains only in-frame clones and omits some. The sample records tens of thousands of clones, 90% to 95% being singletons. These data originate in a study of T cell changes during pregnancy in multiple sclerosis. The CDR3 is 13 amino acids. Germline lookup yields CDR1 LGHNT and CDR2 FRNRAP. Trimming took 4 bases from V and 3 from J; bases not matched to a gene: 2. Specimen: peripheral blood, collected before pregnancy. This clonotype was sampled from a female donor with multiple sclerosis, enrolled in a pregnancy study. The rearrangement links TRBV12-5 to TRBJ1-2, with 7 bases matching TRBD1. The CDR3 bases are TGTGCTAGTGGTTACGGACAGGACTATGGCTACACCTTC. Protein: CASGYGQDYGYTF.